The 20 T cell receptor beta chains listed next were all sequenced from one sample in a study of naive and memory T cell subsets. Two oligonucleotides, mixed equimolar, formed the beta constant-region primer covering TRBC1 and TRBC2. Nested alpha and beta constant-region primers with the SP2 primer drove four PCR rounds on ligated cDNA. TCRdb independently ran MiXCR on the UMI-ligation and nested PCR reads; one entry per CDR3 protein. This repertoire shows 20,000 to 25,000 distinct CDR3 sequences, 7% to 10% found once; its top ten account for around a fifth. The sequenced sample was central memory CD8+ T cells from blood. The source is a human donor in good health.

This clonotype has just a few counts. V usage is TRBV2 and J usage is TRBJ2-3; TRBD1 matches at 7 bases. In germline, CDR1 is SNHLY, CDR2 FYNNEI. This CDR3 contains 14 residues. V lost 3 bases to trimming and J lost 7 bases; unmatched junction nucleotides: 7. CDR3 coding DNA: TGTGCCAGCAGTGAGGGACAGCCTTACCATACGCAGTATTTT. Protein sequence: CASSEGQPYHTQYF.

This clonotype occurred a few times. This chain connects TRBV5-1 to TRBJ2-1; a weak D match, TRBD2 (6 bases). Trimming removed 1 base from V and 8 bases from J, with 13 bases in between. CDR3 length: 14 amino acids. Looked up from germline, CDR1 is SGHRS and CDR2 is YFSETQ. CDR3 amino acids: CASSLFAPSDEQFF. Here the CDR3 DNA reads TGCGCCAGCAGCTTGTTTGCCCCTAGCGATGAGCAGTTCTTC.

This clonotype appeared many times. The chain combines TRBV5-1 with TRBJ2-3; D remains ambiguous. The germline V gene encodes CDR1 SGHRS and CDR2 YFSETQ. The CDR3 runs to 15 residues. V was trimmed by 0 bases and J by 0 bases, leaving 8 bases between them. DNA for the CDR3: TGCGCCAGCAGCTTGGAGCTATCTAGCACAGATACGCAGTATTTT. Translation gives CASSLELSSTDTQYF.

This clonotype was found a few times. The V gene is TRBV27, the J gene TRBJ2-7; D gene ambiguous. Germline lookup yields CDR1 MNHEY and CDR2 SMNVEV (reference sequence). The CDR3 has 14 amino acids. V lost 5 bases and J lost 1, with 12 bases in between. CDR3 coding DNA: TGTGCCAGCAGTCCCTCGGGCAGATCCTACGAGCAGTACTTC. Translating it yields CASSPSGRSYEQYF.

This clonotype showed up many times. The chain joins TRBV12-3 or TRBV12-4 to TRBJ2-7; 9 nucleotides agree with TRBD2. V was clipped by 4 bases and J by 5 bases; unmatched bases: 3. This CDR3 has 13 residues. CDR3 amino acids: CASSSLAGHEQYF. In DNA, the CDR3 is TGTGCCAGCAGTTCTCTAGCGGGACACGAGCAGTACTTC.

This clonotype was recorded many times. This rearrangement joins TRBV29-1 to TRBJ1-5, with D possibly being TRBD1 (6 bases). CDR1 and CDR2 (germline): SQVTM, ANQGSEA. The V and J ends lost 7 bases and 4 bases respectively, with 17 bases between them. This CDR3 region has 14 residues. CDR3 sequence (DNA): TGCAGCGCTGGCACAGGGAAAGATAATCAGCCCCAGCATTTT. It translates to CSAGTGKDNQPQHF. Supplemented by reference TRBV29-1 and TRBJ1-5, the full variable domain reads SAVISQKPSRDICQRGTSLTIQCQVDSQVTMMFWYRQQPGQSLTLIATANQGSEATYESGFVIDKFPISRPNLTFSTLTVSNMSPEDSSIYLCSAGTGKDNQPQHFGDGTRLSIL.

This clonotype showed up many times. The chain links TRBV7-6 to TRBJ2-3, with 10 bases aligning to TRBD1. V was pared by 5 bases and J by 2 bases, with 7 bases of the junction left unmatched. The CDR3 length is 16 residues. CDR1 is SGHVS, CDR2 FNYEAQ, per germline. The CDR3 region is CASSAGQGVFTDTQYF. The CDR3, as DNA: TGTGCCAGCAGCGCAGGACAGGGGGTATTCACAGATACGCAGTATTTT.

This clonotype was seen repeatedly, ten times or more. V gene TRBV6-1 combines with J gene TRBJ2-2; tentative D call: TRBD2 (6 bases). V gave up 4 bases and J gave up 4 bases, with 16 bases separating them. Germline V gene lookup returns CDR1 MNHNS and CDR2 SASEGT. The CDR3 spans 16 residues. The CDR3 loop is CASSVGPEGTTGELFF. CDR3 nucleotides: TGTGCCAGCAGTGTCGGACCGGAGGGTACCACCGGGGAGCTGTTTTTT.

CDR3 in DNA: TGTGCCAGCAGTCCCCCCCTTGGGCAGGGGAGCGCAGATACGCAGTATTTT. Its translation is CASSPPLGQGSADTQYF. The chain has TRBV28 and TRBJ2-3; weak D call: TRBD1 (6 bases). Trimming cost V 5 bases and J 4 bases, with 22 bases left between them. The CDR3 runs 17 residues. Germline CDR1 MDHEN, CDR2 SYDVKM.

V usage is TRBV10-3 and J usage is TRBJ1-1; D is possibly TRBD1 (6 bases). This CDR3 comprises 18 residues. Germline CDR1 and CDR2: ENHRY and SYGVKD. The V gene lost 0 bases and the J gene lost 4 bases, with 21 bases spanning the gap. The CDR3 region has the DNA TGTGCCATCAGTGAGTCGGCGGGGGGGGCACCCCTGACCACTGAAGCTTTCTTT. The encoded protein is CAISESAGGAPLTTEAFF.

This clonotype was recorded at least ten times. The chain uses TRBV7-6 and TRBJ2-3; D is possibly TRBD2 (5 bases). V shed 1 base and J shed 4 bases, with 15 bases lying between them. CDR1 and CDR2 (germline): SGHVS, FNYEAQ. CDR3 size: 16 residues. For the CDR3, the DNA is TGTGCCAGCAGCTTAGTAAGTGGGAGAAAGGCAGATACGCAGTATTTT. It is translated as CASSLVSGRKADTQYF.

The rearrangement links TRBV10-3 to TRBJ2-7; 9 bases are a match to TRBD1. This CDR3 spans 14 amino acids. Germline lookup yields CDR1 ENHRY and CDR2 SYGVKD. V lost 10 bases, J lost 2 bases, and 9 bases stayed unmatched. CDR3 DNA: TGTGCCACCGCAACGGGACAGGGTCCCTACGAGCAGTACTTC. Translated, it gives CATATGQGPYEQYF.

A few counts support this clonotype. V is TRBV20-1 and J is TRBJ1-1; D gene unclear. With 1 base removed from V and 0 bases from J, the gap between germline ends came to 6 bases. This CDR3 is 13 amino acids long. Germline CDR1 and CDR2: DFQATT and SNEGSKA (reference sequence). CDR3 protein: CSARGRLNTEAFF. The CDR3 DNA reads TGCAGTGCTAGAGGCAGACTGAACACTGAAGCTTTCTTT.

The gene calls are TRBV10-3 and TRBJ2-3; D is ambiguous. Germline CDR1 and CDR2: ENHRY and SYGVKD. Trimming shortened V by 0 bases and J by 2 bases, and 9 bases separated the two germline ends. This CDR3 has 15 residues. CDR3 bases: TGTGCCATCAGTGAGTCGGCGGACCCCACAGATACGCAGTATTTT. Translating gives CAISESADPTDTQYF.

In this sample, this clonotype turned up once. This sequence may be a read error, since a much larger clone differs from it by one base. This sequence joins TRBV20-1 and TRBJ1-1; the match to TRBD1 covers 9 bases. This CDR3 spans 14 amino acids. Germline V CDR1 and CDR2: DFQATT, SNEGSKA (reference sequence). CDR3 region: CSATETGGDTGAFF. In nucleotides, the CDR3 is TGCAGTGCCACAGAGACAGGGGGGGACACTGGAGCTTTCTTT.

This clonotype was counted at least ten times. This chain connects TRBV29-1 to TRBJ1-1; unclear D gene. With 4 bases removed from V and 1 base from J, the gap between germline ends came to 13 bases. Germline V lookup: CDR1 SQVTM, CDR2 ANQGSEA. The CDR3 spans 14 residues. The CDR3 DNA follows: TGCAGCGTTGCGGAGCAGCCAGAGAACACTGAAGCTTTCTTT. Protein product: CSVAEQPENTEAFF.

This clonotype was seen a handful of times. This sequence joins TRBV27 and TRBJ1-6; 7 bases agree with TRBD1. CDR3 length equals 14 residues. The trim removed 6 bases at V and 4 bases at J, leaving 3 bases unmatched. CDR1 is MNHEY, CDR2 SMNVEV, per germline (reference sequence). The DNA for the CDR3 is TGTGCCAGCAGGGGACAGAAATATAATTCACCCCTCCACTTT. Translated, it gives CASRGQKYNSPLHF.

This clonotype was counted at least ten times. This sequence joins TRBV9 and TRBJ1-3; D uncertain. Germline CDR1 is SGDLS and CDR2 is YYNGEE. The CDR3 has 15 amino acids. V was trimmed by 0 bases and J by 0 bases, leaving 7 bases between them. The CDR3 protein is CASSVEFSSGNTIYF. The CDR3 nucleotides read TGTGCCAGCAGCGTAGAATTTAGCTCTGGAAACACCATATATTTT.

J is TRBJ1-5 and V is TRBV7-8; 9 positions agree with TRBD1. CDR3 length: 17 residues. Trimming at V came to 5 bases and at J to 9 bases, leaving 17 bases not matched to a gene. Germline V gene lookup returns CDR1 SGHVS and CDR2 FQNEAQ. DNA of the CDR3: TGTGCCAGCAGCCCCGCCGGGACAGGGTTAGGGCTAGGGCCCCAGCATTTT. Amino acids: CASSPAGTGLGLGPQHF.

This clonotype was found a few times. The chain combines TRBV5-1 with TRBJ1-1, with a weak D call TRBD1 (6 bases). The CDR3 is 17 residues long. Germline lookup yields CDR1 SGHRS and CDR2 YFSETQ. Between the trimmed V and J ends, which lost 3 bases and 5 bases, there was a span of 23 bases. DNA for the CDR3: TGCGCCAGCAGCTCAGGAGAAGGCAGGGGTCGGGGTACTGAAGCTTTCTTT. Amino acid sequence: CASSSGEGRGRGTEAFF.